Each of the 6 T cell receptor beta chains below was sequenced from the same sample in a study of T cell clonality in common variable immunodeficiency. Study findings and constraints: Fewer deletions and N-nucleotide insertions were reportedly seen in common variable immunodeficiency TCR beta sequences.

Antigens for these TCRs are unknown. Data came from immunoSEQ multiplex PCR; TCRdb stores just in-frame clones and leaves some out. The sample shows 25,000 to 30,000 clones, no singletons; the ten largest hold approximately 3.5%. Material: peripheral blood mononuclear cells. These receptors were collected from a human donor with common variable immunodeficiency.

In its sample, this clone was seen a few times. The read halts 3 residues ahead of the CDR3 end, with the missing end drawn from the germline J gene. V usage is TRBV7-9 and J usage is TRBJ1-6; 8 nucleotides align to TRBD1. Unmatched junction bases numbered 2, after V lost 5 bases and J lost 5 bases. Germline lookup yields CDR1 SEHNR and CDR2 FQNEAQ (reference sequence). This CDR3 is 14 amino acids long. The part of the CDR3 DNA that was read is TGTGCCAGCAGCCAACAGGGGGATAATTCACCC. Protein product: CASSQQGDNSP. The CDR3 in full is CASSQQGDNSPLHF.

Of note for this clone: The CDR3 is cut off 3 residues early in the read; its end comes from the germline J gene. V usage is TRBV18 and J usage is TRBJ2-5, with a tentative D call TRBD1 (6 bases). Germline CDR1 is KGHSH and CDR2 is LQKENI. Trimming removed 2 bases at V and 4 bases at J, with 14 bases between. CDR3 length: 15 residues. The sequenced part of the CDR3 DNA is TGTGCCAGCTCACCAGTGGGGGCCCCTACAGAGACC. The encoded protein is CASSPVGAPTET. The complete CDR3 reads CASSPVGAPTETQYF. Complete variable domain (other parts from reference TRBV18 and TRBJ2-5): NAGVMQNPRHLVRRRGQEARLRCSPMKGHSHVYWYRQLPEEGLKFMVYLQKENIIDESGMPKERFSAEFPKEGPSILRIQQVVRGDSAAYFCASSPVGAPTETQYFGPGTRLLVL.

Note on this clone: The CDR3 end lies 3 residues beyond the end of the read and is filled in from the germline J gene. V and J are TRBV19 and TRBJ1-1, with D perhaps matching TRBD1 (6 bases). Deletions cut 7 bases from V and 1 base from J, with 10 bases between. This CDR3 spans 13 amino acids. In germline, CDR1 is LNHDA, CDR2 SQIVND (reference sequence). CDR3 sequence: CASIGQKNTEAFF. CDR3 DNA, as far as it was read: TGTGCCAGTATCGGACAGAAGAACACTGAA. Combining the CDR3 with reference TRBV19 and TRBJ1-1 gives the whole variable domain DGGITQSPKYLFRKEGQNVTLSCEQNLNHDAMYWYRQDPGQGLRLIYYSQIVNDFQKGDIAEGYSVSREKKESFPLTVTSAQKNPTAFYLCASIGQKNTEAFFGQGTRLTVV.

Only a few counts were recorded for this clone. Here the CDR3 reads CASSPRETQYF. The CDR3 DNA, read in part, is TGTGCCAGCAGCCCGAGGGAGACC. This chain uses TRBV7-2 with TRBJ2-5, with unresolved D. The CDR3 goes on 3 residues after the read ends, and that part is filled in from the germline J gene. V shed 5 bases and J shed 5 bases, with 6 bases lying between them. The germline CDR1 and CDR2 sequences are SGHTA and FQGNSA. The CDR3 runs 11 residues.

A note on this clone: The CDR3 extends 3 residues past the end of the read, so its final part is completed from the germline J gene. The chain couples TRBV18 to TRBJ1-6; TRBD1 matches 9 bases. Germline CDR1 reads KGHSH; CDR2 reads LQKENI. The ends lost 3 bases at V and 5 bases at J; junction bases unmatched: 2. This CDR3 spans 15 amino acids. The CDR3 sequence is CASSPRDRDNSPLHF. The covered CDR3 bases are TGTGCCAGCTCACCCCGGGACAGGGATAATTCACCC.

As concerns this clone: From the germline J gene comes the end of the CDR3, since the read stops 3 residues before it. V is TRBV7-8 and J is TRBJ2-5; 10 nucleotides agree with TRBD1. J lost 5 bases, V lost 2 bases, and 5 bases had no gene match. This CDR3 contains 15 residues. The germline CDR1 and CDR2 sequences are SGHVS and FQNEAQ. This CDR3 reads CASSLLGQGTETQYF. CDR3 DNA, as far as it was read: TGTGCCAGCAGCTTATTGGGACAGGGGACGGAGACC. The variable domain in full, with the rest retrieved from reference TRBV7-8 and TRBJ2-5, is GAGVSQSPRYKVAKRGQDVALRCDPISGHVSLFWYQQALGQGPEFLTYFQNEAQLDKSGLPSDRFFAERPEGSVSTLKIQRTQQEDSAVYLCASSLLGQGTETQYFGPGTRLLVL.